Presented here are 27 T cell receptor beta chains from one specimen sequenced in a study of T cell responses to AZD1222 COVID-19 vaccine. Produced via immunoSEQ multiplex PCR; TCRdb's table is partial and in-frame only. The table includes 95,000 to 130,000 clones, about 86% detected once. The sequencing used peripheral blood, collected on day 0 of AZD1222 vaccination. These receptors were collected from an adult in good health.

V usage is TRBV2 and J usage is TRBJ1-5; D is unresolved. The germline V gene encodes CDR1 SNHLY and CDR2 FYNNEI. The germline V and J ends were trimmed by 3 bases and 0 bases, with 6 bases remaining between them. The CDR3 loop spans 14 amino acids. CDR3: CASSDNHSNQPQHF. CDR3 bases: TGTGCCAGCAGTGATAACCATAGCAATCAGCCCCAGCATTTT.

This chain connects TRBV25-1 to TRBJ2-7; D is unclear. Trimming left V 3 bases short and J 0 bases short, with 6 bases between. Germline CDR1 MGHDK, CDR2 SYGVNS. The CDR3 consists of 13 residues. CDR3: CASSDRSSYEQYF. In DNA, the CDR3 is TGTGCCAGCAGTGATAGGAGCTCCTACGAGCAGTACTTC.

The V and J genes are TRBV7-2 and TRBJ1-5, with D unresolved. Trimming took off 1 base at V and 5 bases at J, with 6 bases between the two ends. The germline V gene has CDR1 SGHTA and CDR2 FQGNSA. The CDR3 extends over 13 amino acids. CDR3 DNA sequence: TGTGCCAGCAGCTTAGTCGGGGATCAGCCCCAGCATTTT. Amino acids: CASSLVGDQPQHF.

This chain's CDR3 is CASILAGGRTDTQYF. In DNA form, the CDR3 reads TGTGCCAGCATCCTGGCCGGGGGGCGGACAGATACGCAGTATTTT. This chain connects TRBV5-5 to TRBJ2-3, with TRBD2 as a possible D gene (7 bases). Germline-derived CDR1 and CDR2 are SGHKS and YYEKEE (reference sequence). CDR3 size: 15 residues. The V end lost 6 bases, the J end lost 3 bases, and 17 bases lay between the germline ends.

This sequence joins TRBV7-8 and TRBJ1-6; D is possibly TRBD1 (6 bases). V was cut by 5 bases and J by 10 bases, with 12 bases left in between. Germline V lookup: CDR1 SGHVS, CDR2 FQNEAQ. The CDR3 is 13 residues long. The CDR3 DNA reads as TGTGCCAGCAGCCGTACAGGGAGATCACCCCTCCACTTT. This sequence encodes CASSRTGRSPLHF. Combining the CDR3 with reference TRBV7-8 and TRBJ1-6 gives the whole variable domain GAGVSQSPRYKVAKRGQDVALRCDPISGHVSLFWYQQALGQGPEFLTYFQNEAQLDKSGLPSDRFFAERPEGSVSTLKIQRTQQEDSAVYLCASSRTGRSPLHFGNGTRLTVT.

This chain links TRBV4-1 with TRBJ1-2, with unresolved D. Per germline, CDR1 MGHRA and CDR2 YSYEKL. The CDR3 has 16 amino acids. V dropped 0 bases and J dropped 2 bases, with 13 bases sitting between them. In nucleotides, the CDR3 is TGCGCCAGCAGCCAAGATTACTTGAGGCTCAACTATGGCTACACCTTC. Protein: CASSQDYLRLNYGYTF.

V usage is TRBV5-1 and J usage is TRBJ2-7; 7 bases are shared with TRBD1. The CDR3 is 13 amino acids. CDR1 is SGHRS and CDR2 is YFSETQ in the germline V gene. The V segment lost 4 bases and the J segment 4 bases; nucleotides outside the gene matches: 5. Here the CDR3 DNA reads TGCGCCAGCAGCCAACAGGGGTGGTACGAGCAGTACTTC. It is translated as CASSQQGWYEQYF.

This chain joins TRBV28 and TRBJ2-1; D remains ambiguous. Trimming stripped 7 bases from V and 12 bases from J, with 13 bases between. The CDR3 contains 11 residues. The V gene's germline CDR1 is MDHEN and CDR2 SYDVKM. The CDR3 DNA sequence: TGTGCCAGCAACAACGCGGTTGTGCAGTTCTTC. Amino acid sequence: CASNNAVVQFF.

The chain employs TRBV6-1 and TRBJ2-3; TRBD2 agrees at 10 bases. The V segment lost 3 bases and the J segment 3 bases; nucleotides outside the gene matches: 9. The CDR3 covers 17 residues. Germline loops: CDR1 MNHNS, CDR2 SASEGT. In DNA, the CDR3 is TGTGCCAGCAGTGACTTGTTCCTAGCGGGGGTTACAGATACGCAGTATTTT. It yields the protein CASSDLFLAGVTDTQYF.

In its sample, this clone was seen once. V and J are TRBV5-4 and TRBJ1-4, with TRBD1 matching over 8 bases. CDR1 and CDR2 (germline): SGHNT, YYREEE (reference sequence). The CDR3 covers 13 residues. The V segment lost 3 bases and the J segment 10 bases; nucleotides outside the gene matches: 5. The CDR3, as DNA: TGTGCCAGCAGCTCGGGACAGGAAGGAAAACTGTTTTTT. Its protein product is CASSSGQEGKLFF.

The chain carries TRBV12-3 or TRBV12-4 and TRBJ1-6; D might be TRBD1 (5 bases). The ends were cut back, 6 bases at V and 9 bases at J, with 9 bases in the middle. The CDR3 length is 12 residues. Written as DNA, the CDR3 is TGTGCCAGCAGCCCTGGGGGTTCACCCCTCCACTTT. As protein: CASSPGGSPLHF.

This rearrangement joins TRBV10-1 to TRBJ1-3; D gene ambiguous. Trimming stripped 3 bases from V and 0 bases from J, with 24 bases between. The CDR3 sequence is 20 residues long. The germline V gene has CDR1 WNHNN and CDR2 SYGVQD (reference sequence). CDR3 nucleotide sequence: TGCGCCAGCAGTGACGGTTGGAAGCCGATATGGGTACGCTCTGGAAACACCATATATTTT. This sequence encodes CASSDGWKPIWVRSGNTIYF.

To note about this clone: Within the sample, other DNA sequences also encode this same CDR3. V gene TRBV18 combines with J gene TRBJ1-3, with D tentatively TRBD1 (6 bases). The CDR3 is made up of 15 amino acids. Trimming removed 3 bases from V and 0 bases from J, with 9 bases in between. Germline V gene sequence: CDR1 KGHSH, CDR2 LQKENI. The CDR3 DNA reads as TGTGCCAGCTCACCCCTGGACAGCTCTGGAAACACCATATATTTT. Encoded protein: CASSPLDSSGNTIYF.

The V gene is TRBV28, the J gene TRBJ1-1; 12 bases are shared with TRBD1. J gave up 5 bases and V 2 bases, and 3 bases lay outside the gene matches. Germline-derived CDR1 and CDR2 are MDHEN and SYDVKM. The length of the CDR3 is 15 residues. CDR3 in DNA: TGTGCCAGCAGTTTAGGGACAGGGGGCGAAACTGAAGCTTTCTTT. As protein: CASSLGTGGETEAFF.

In the case of this clone: Germline is not matched at one junction end, which may reflect a read error. The chain uses TRBV18 and TRBJ2-1; D remains ambiguous. The CDR3 covers 14 residues. CDR1 is KGHSH, CDR2 LQKENI, per germline. The CDR3, as DNA: TGTGCCAGCTCACGGGTAGACGGCGGCAATGAGCGAATCTTC. This codes for CASSRVDGGNERIF.

The rearrangement uses TRBV6-2 or TRBV6-3 and TRBJ1-2; D gene ambiguous. Germline V gives CDR1 MNHEY, CDR2 SVGEGT. Trimming removed 6 bases from V and 7 bases from J, with 12 bases in between. The CDR3 has 12 residues. The CDR3 region has the DNA TGTGCCAGCAGCACTAACTATGGTGGCTACACCTTC. Translation gives CASSTNYGGYTF.

The gene calls are TRBV28 and TRBJ1-4; 8 bases agree with TRBD1. With 5 bases clipped from V and 6 bases from J, the junction kept 5 bases outside the gene matches. The germline CDR1 and CDR2 sequences are MDHEN and SYDVKM. The CDR3 consists of 14 residues. The CDR3 sequence: CASSGDRGHEKLFF. Here the CDR3 DNA reads TGTGCCAGCAGTGGTGACAGGGGACATGAAAAACTGTTTTTT.

This chain links TRBV7-3 with TRBJ1-6; D might be TRBD1 (5 bases). Trimming removed 2 bases at V and 2 bases at J, with 10 bases between. CDR1 SGHTA and CDR2 FQGTGA come from the germline V gene. The CDR3 has 16 residues. The chain's CDR3 is CASSLGGVTYNSPLHF. The DNA for the CDR3 is TGTGCCAGCAGCTTAGGGGGTGTTACCTATAATTCACCCCTCCACTTT. The full variable domain, in which reference TRBV7-3 and TRBJ1-6 provide the parts outside the CDR3, is GAGVSQTPSNKVTEKGKYVELRCDPISGHTALYWYRQSLGQGPEFLIYFQGTGAADDSGLPNDRFFAVRPEGSVSTLKIQRTERGDSAVYLCASSLGGVTYNSPLHFGNGTRLTVT.

This chain connects TRBV28 to TRBJ2-2; possible D gene TRBD2, 5 bases. The V gene lost 4 bases and the J gene lost 2 bases, with 8 bases spanning the gap. The V gene's germline CDR1 is MDHEN and CDR2 SYDVKM. The CDR3 covers 14 residues. CDR3 protein: CASSSSLNTGELFF. The CDR3 DNA follows: TGTGCCAGCAGTTCTAGCTTAAACACCGGGGAGCTGTTTTTT. Full variable domain (missing parts from reference TRBV28 and TRBJ2-2): DVKVTQSSRYLVKRTGEKVFLECVQDMDHENMFWYRQDPGLGLRLIYFSYDVKMKEKGDIPEGYSVSREKKERFSLILESASTNQTSMYLCASSSSLNTGELFFGEGSRLTVL.

The chain recombines TRBV28 with TRBJ1-5; D remains ambiguous. The CDR3 has 11 amino acids. Germline V gives CDR1 MDHEN, CDR2 SYDVKM. V gave up 6 bases and J gave up 9 bases, with 9 bases separating them. This chain's CDR3 is CASRFGGPQHF. CDR3 bases: TGTGCCAGCAGGTTCGGTGGGCCCCAGCATTTT. The whole variable domain, filled in from reference TRBV28 and TRBJ1-5, reads DVKVTQSSRYLVKRTGEKVFLECVQDMDHENMFWYRQDPGLGLRLIYFSYDVKMKEKGDIPEGYSVSREKKERFSLILESASTNQTSMYLCASRFGGPQHFGDGTRLSIL.

The chain couples TRBV12-3 or TRBV12-4 to TRBJ2-7; D gene uncertain. The V end lost 0 bases, the J end lost 0 bases, and 3 bases lay between the germline ends. The length of the CDR3 is 13 residues. Here the CDR3 reads CASSLAASYEQYF. Here the CDR3 DNA reads TGTGCCAGCAGTTTAGCTGCCTCCTACGAGCAGTACTTC.

The J gene is TRBJ2-3, the V gene TRBV7-6; D is unresolved. The germline CDR1 and CDR2 sequences are SGHVS and FNYEAQ. V gave up 5 bases and J gave up 0 bases, with 12 bases separating them. The CDR3 extends over 15 amino acids. This CDR3 reads CASSGLDLSTDTQYF. In DNA, the CDR3 is TGTGCCAGCAGCGGTCTAGACCTCAGCACAGATACGCAGTATTTT.

The chain recombines TRBV2 with TRBJ1-2; 12 nucleotides align to TRBD1. The trim removed 2 bases at V and 8 bases at J, leaving 9 bases unmatched. CDR1 SNHLY and CDR2 FYNNEI come from the germline V gene. The CDR3 is 16 residues long. CDR3 protein: CASSESFGTGGAGYTF. The CDR3 region has the DNA TGTGCCAGCAGTGAAAGCTTCGGGACAGGGGGCGCGGGCTACACCTTC.

This chain uses TRBV6-1 with TRBJ1-2; D possibly corresponds to TRBD1 (6 bases). The CDR3 is made up of 17 amino acids. In germline, CDR1 is MNHNS, CDR2 SASEGT. Deletions cut 2 bases from V and 6 bases from J, with 22 bases between. The CDR3, as DNA: TGTGCCAGCAGTGAAATGGCAGGGGTGGTGATCGGCGATGGCTACACCTTC. Protein product: CASSEMAGVVIGDGYTF.

The chain couples TRBV28 to TRBJ1-1, with D perhaps matching TRBD1 (5 bases). Trimming took 2 bases from V and 2 from J, leaving 18 bases between them. In germline, CDR1 is MDHEN, CDR2 SYDVKM. The CDR3 has 17 amino acids. As DNA, the CDR3 is TGTGCCAGCAGTTTACCGGTCATTACAGGATCAAACACTGAAGCTTTCTTT. Translation: CASSLPVITGSNTEAFF.

The chain couples TRBV5-1 to TRBJ1-4, with 7 nucleotides matching TRBD1. Germline CDR1 SGHRS, CDR2 YFSETQ. The CDR3 runs 12 residues. Trimming removed 5 bases from V and 8 bases from J; junction bases left unmatched: 3. The CDR3 bases are TGCGCCAGCAGTCAGGGGGGAGAAAAACTGTTTTTT. It encodes CASSQGGEKLFF.

The J gene is TRBJ2-5, the V gene TRBV11-3, with 10 nucleotides matching TRBD2. The CDR3 consists of 13 residues. V shed 6 bases and J 3 bases; nucleotides not matched to a gene: 1. Germline CDR1 reads SGHNT; CDR2 reads YENEEA. This chain's CDR3 is CASSSGRKETQYF. The CDR3 DNA follows: TGTGCCAGCAGTAGCGGGAGGAAAGAGACCCAGTACTTC.